This T cell receptor (beta chain) was sequenced for a study of CD8+CD57+ T cells in acquired aplastic anemia. Study in general: The mean DNA yield obtained from sorted CD4+ and CD8+ cells came to about 3 ug.

Study-level findings and limits: Patients and controls were found to share fewer than 35 CD8+ CDR3 sequences.

Per the germline V gene, CDR1 is SNHLY and CDR2 is FYNNEI. Trimming shortened V by 6 bases and J by 7 bases, and 13 bases separated the two germline ends. The CDR3 has 12 amino acids. Investigators profiled TCR beta VDJ and CDR3 from genomic DNA template. TCRdb itself ran the reads through MiXCR, one entry per CDR3 protein. The data show 150,000 to 200,000 distinct CDR3 sequences, with around 48% seen just once and 1.8% held by the top ten. With regard to this clonotype: Its antigen remains unknown.

Patients chosen for sequencing had shown CD8+CD57+ cell expansion by flow cytometry. Severe acquired aplastic anemia was the diagnosis recorded for all patients. Untreated patients provided the blood samples, with no therapy given before sampling. The rearrangement links TRBV2 to TRBJ2-7; D remains ambiguous. The clonotype was recovered from a human donor with aplastic anemia. Sequencing input: sorted CD4+, CD8+, or CD8+CD57+ T cells (not recorded which) from PBMCs. CDR3 sequence: CASRENLPEQYF. DNA for the CDR3: TGTGCCAGCAGGGAGAACCTACCGGAGCAGTACTTC.